This entry is about one T cell receptor beta chain. Antigen specificity is unknown. This sample was taken from a study of T cells expressing NK-cell markers. Study-wide findings and caveats: Of the CD8+ T cells in about 6 donors, roughly 1.0-7.5% belonged to dominant NKG2C+ clonotypes.

TCRdb re-analyzed the 5' RACE reads; it lists each CDR3 protein once, without DNA. The sample is made up of roughly 280,000 distinct CDR3 sequences, and the top ten hold roughly 0.4% of it. Germline CDR1 reads MNHEY; CDR2 reads SVGEGT. There are 14 residues in the CDR3. This clonotype was sampled from a man younger than 30 in good health. The rearrangement joins TRBV6-2 or TRBV6-3 to TRBJ2-2; the D call of TRBD1 rests on TCRdb alone, since no DNA is present to check it. Material for sequencing was blood T cells: a sorted CD56 or NKG2C T cell subset, CD4+ or CD8+ T cells, or bulk PBMC T cells (not recorded which). CDR3 in amino acids: CASTGGVFPGELFF.